Given below is one T cell receptor beta chain in context. Its antigen is currently not known. The junction shows a germline mismatch at one end, possibly a read error. The sample originates from a study of control samples from healthy donors and cancer patients (dated by TCRdb to 2020 to 2022). Libraries were made using the immunoSEQ multiplex PCR assay. Entries here come from immuneACCESS through TCRdb and include only in-frame sequences with V and J called. Some clones fail to appear in such tables; in the studies checked, an unresolved V gene covers under half of the shortfall, and the cause of the remainder is unknown. In all, the sample holds just over 150,000 clones, and 93% of those were seen once. Around 2.2% of the sample rests with the top ten. The clonotype originates from a middle-aged man in good health. The specimen sequenced was blood.

The nucleotide sequence is given as TGTGCCAGCAGCAGGGACTCCTTCAATGAGCAGTTCTTC. Translated, this gives CASSRDSFNEQFF. The chain is made from TRBV7-3 and TRBJ2-1, with TRBD2 as a weak D call on 6 bases. CDR1 and CDR2, looked up from the germline V gene, are SGHTA and FQGTGA. There are 13 amino acids in the CDR3, from cysteine to phenylalanine inclusive. Here the CDR3 DNA is all that survives: 39 bases in frame from base 1.